This TCR beta chain appears in the sequencing data of a study of beta chain features in type 1 diabetes (dated by TCRdb to about 2018). Regarding the study in general: Mean age, gender distribution, total cell number and subset yield did not differ between patients and healthy donors. A total of 107,917,701 sorted cells were examined across all samples, and a strong correlation was observed between cell number per subset and RNA yield. In the study, recently diagnosed type 1 diabetes patients and matched healthy donors were compared on the TCRB repertoires of their sorted circulating CD4+ T cell subsets. Whereas all 30 or so donors provided naive and central memory subsets, regulatory and stem cell-like memory subsets were isolated from just 8 patients and roughly 8 healthy donors. Broad study findings and their caveats: Naive, central memory and regulatory TCRB repertoires appeared more similar among patients than among healthy donors. Type 1 diabetes patients showed a moderate but significant shortening of TCRB CDR3 length in all four CD4+ subsets. PCR might favor shorter templates, but patient and control samples were amplified and corrected together, so any skew would affect both groups equally. Because the HLA sub-analyses included only small numbers of individuals, any influence of HLA type on TCRB rearrangement was left unresolved. Because cDNA was sequenced instead of genomic DNA, highly expressing activated cells could be over-represented, though the groups showed no difference in activation or CD3 levels. Fewer insertions and more nucleotide deletions at VDJ recombination sites were observed in patients with type 1 diabetes, implying thymic rearrangement abnormalities.

Each donor gave one peripheral blood draw, averaging approximately 0.12 L, which was collected into heparinised tubes. Naive, central memory, regulatory and stem cell-like memory CD4+ T cells were sorted on a BD FACSAria II using a panel including CD45RO, CCR7, CD25, CD127, CD95 and CD27. A purity above 98% was achieved for all sorted populations. Right away, PBMCs were isolated by Lymphoprep density gradient centrifugation and were stained directly, with no culture step. So that batch effects would be minimized, each experiment stained and sorted samples in pairs, pairing one healthy donor with one patient. All of the isolated RNA was reverse transcribed with the High Capacity cDNA Reverse Transcription Kit, so expressed TCRB transcripts were sequenced. Survey-depth immunoSEQ sequencing was performed on stem cell-like memory T cell samples, with an average of roughly 990,000 total reads per sample. Sorted cells were lysed in RLT buffer and RNA was extracted with DNase-treated RNeasy Micro or Mini kits, depending on cell number. To prevent cross-contamination, each cell subset was processed individually, whereas patient and healthy donor samples were processed jointly. The immunoSEQ multiplex PCR was used to amplify TCRB sequences from cDNA, yielding 87-bp fragments that span the CDR3 region. Sequencing of the amplicons was done on the Illumina HiSeq platform. Regarding the original processing steps: PCR bias was corrected computationally using synthetic template baselines, and reads within Hamming distance 2 were collapsed, with unmergeable singletons discarded. Reads were aligned against IMGT to assign V, D and J genes, CDR3 length and insertions or deletions at six rearrangement sites. Within each subset, clonotype counts were normalized to the number of sorted cells before true diversity and Gini coefficients were calculated with the tcR R package. The overlap coefficient, calculated on TCRB nucleotide sequences, was used to measure repertoire sharing. In its TCRdb copy, this immuneACCESS table keeps in-frame sequences only and misses some clones. Where compared with another copy, unresolved V genes explain less than half of these, and the others have no known cause. V and J calls and clone size are those listed in that table; D and trimming were worked out from the DNA. For this sample the table gives over 65,000 clones, of which roughly 31% were detected only once. Of the sample, about 0.5% falls within the top ten clones.

As concerns this clone: Its recognized antigen is unknown. Base qualities are not provided; no much larger clone lies one nucleotide away.

CDR1 SGHRS and CDR2 YFSETQ were looked up in the germline V gene. Taken from cysteine to phenylalanine, the CDR3 has 15 residues. This entry keeps only the CDR3 DNA: 45 bases, framed from base 1. V was cut back by 4 bases and J by 1 base, leaving a gap of 14 bases between them. The source material was stem cell memory CD4+ T cells from blood. Reading the label with the study, this specimen's cell subset or site is: stem cell-like memory CD4+ T cells. The chain links TRBV5-1 with TRBJ2-5; matching of 6 bases hints at TRBD1 as the D gene. The source is a woman younger than 30 in good health. The CDR3 reads CASSLHRDTQETQYF. The nucleotides are TGCGCCAGCAGCCTACATCGGGACACCCAAGAGACCCAGTACTTC.